Presented here are 25 T cell receptor beta chains from one specimen sequenced in a study of CD8+ T cells in alopecia areata. Isolated RNA was reverse transcribed into cDNA used as the sequencing template. Libraries were prepared by immunoSEQ multiplex PCR; TCRdb keeps only in-frame clonotypes and omits some of them. Seen here are some 51,000 clones, around 96% observed once, and the top ten hold more than 25%. Specimen: CD8+ T cells sorted from blood, collected at week 0. These receptors were collected from a human donor with alopecia areata.

The rearrangement joins TRBV7-2 to TRBJ1-5; D ambiguous. Trimming cost V 5 bases and J 2 bases, with 7 bases left between them. The CDR3 consists of 13 residues. CDR1 is SGHTA, CDR2 FQGNSA, per germline. CDR3 amino acids: CASSPDGNQPQHF. The CDR3 bases are TGTGCCAGCAGCCCCGACGGCAATCAGCCCCAGCATTTT.

This sequence joins TRBV7-9 and TRBJ2-1; 11 bases line up with TRBD2. The germline CDR1 and CDR2 sequences are SEHNR and FQNEAQ (reference sequence). This CDR3 contains 17 residues. With V trimmed by 5 bases and J by 6 bases, 12 bases remained unmatched. The CDR3 DNA reads TGTGCCAGCAGCGCGACTAGCGGGGCCAGTGTCTCCAATGAGCAGTTCTTC. As protein: CASSATSGASVSNEQFF. The full variable domain, in which reference TRBV7-9 and TRBJ2-1 provide the parts outside the CDR3, is DTGVSQNPRHKITKRGQNVTFRCDPISEHNRLYWYRQTLGQGPEFLTYFQNEAQLEKSRLLSDRFSAERPKGSFSTLEIQRTEQGDSAMYLCASSATSGASVSNEQFFGPGTRLTVL.

J is TRBJ2-7 and V is TRBV4-1, with a possible D match to TRBD2 (5 bases). This CDR3 contains 14 residues. Germline CDR1 is MGHRA and CDR2 is YSYEKL. V was clipped by 2 bases and J by 6 bases, with 14 bases between them. In nucleotides, the CDR3 is TGCGCCAGCAGCCAAACTCTCGAGGCGGGCGAGCAGTACTTC. This gives the protein CASSQTLEAGEQYF.

The chain couples TRBV11-2 to TRBJ2-7; D may be TRBD2 (6 bases). The CDR3 has 14 amino acids. The V and J ends lost 4 bases and 6 bases respectively, with 16 bases between them. Germline assignment: CDR1 SGHAT and CDR2 FQNNGV. CDR3 residues: CASSYGTLVGEQYF. The CDR3 DNA reads TGTGCCAGCAGCTATGGGACTTTAGTTGGCGAGCAGTACTTC.

The gene calls are TRBV27 and TRBJ2-2, with D uncertain. CDR1 is MNHEY and CDR2 is SMNVEV in the germline V gene (reference sequence). The CDR3 length is 13 residues. With 3 bases removed from V and 5 bases from J, the gap between germline ends came to 7 bases. The DNA for the CDR3 is TGTGCCAGCAGTTTCTCGGCGACCGGGGAGCTGTTTTTT. Its translation: CASSFSATGELFF.

V gene TRBV7-9 combines with J gene TRBJ2-7; 8 bases fit TRBD1. With V trimmed by 5 bases and J by 4 bases, 10 bases remained unmatched. The germline V gene has CDR1 SEHNR and CDR2 FQNEAQ (reference sequence). There are 15 residues in the CDR3. This chain's CDR3 is CASSPPGQAKYEQYF. The DNA of the CDR3 is TGTGCCAGCAGCCCCCCGGGACAGGCGAAATACGAGCAGTACTTC.

This clone appeared a few times. The chain uses TRBV4-1 and TRBJ2-7; D is perhaps TRBD1 (6 bases). Germline CDR1 reads MGHRA; CDR2 reads YSYEKL. The CDR3 runs 14 residues. V was cut by 0 bases and J by 5 bases, with 11 bases left in between. This chain's CDR3 is CASSQEPGVDEQYF. DNA for the CDR3: TGCGCCAGCAGCCAAGAACCAGGGGTCGACGAGCAGTACTTC.

The V call is TRBV4-1, the J call TRBJ2-7; TRBD1 matches at 10 bases. J lost 7 bases, V lost 1 base, and 4 bases had no gene match. The CDR3 spans 14 residues. The germline V gene encodes CDR1 MGHRA and CDR2 YSYEKL. This CDR3 reads CASSQGGTGEEQYF. The CDR3 DNA reads TGCGCCAGCAGCCAAGGGGGGACAGGGGAAGAGCAGTACTTC.

The chain has TRBV12-5 and TRBJ2-3; 7 nucleotides agree with TRBD1. Germline CDR1 LGHNT, CDR2 FRNRAP. The CDR3 length is 17 residues. Germline trimming cut 6 bases from V and 0 bases from J; bases unmatched to any gene: 12. The CDR3 DNA sequence: TGTGCTAGTGGGAACCTGGGACAGACAATTAGCACAGATACGCAGTATTTT. Residues: CASGNLGQTISTDTQYF.

To note about this clone: One end of the junction does not line up with germline, which may come from a read error. This chain links TRBV7-9 with TRBJ2-7; maybe TRBD1 (6 bases). This CDR3 is built from 12 residues. The germline V gene has CDR1 SEHNR and CDR2 FQNEAQ (reference sequence). CDR3 sequence reads: CASSLGVGQLVF. DNA for the CDR3: TGTGCCAGCAGCTTAGGAGTAGGACAGCTAGTCTTC.

The chain has TRBV7-2 and TRBJ1-2; TRBD1 is a possible D gene (5 bases). The CDR3 contains 12 residues. From germline, CDR1 is SGHTA and CDR2 FQGNSA. Trimming shortened V by 1 base and J by 8 bases, and 8 bases separated the two germline ends. The CDR3 here is CASSLGGVGYTF. The CDR3 DNA sequence: TGTGCCAGCAGCTTAGGAGGGGTCGGCTACACCTTC. The whole variable domain, filled in from reference TRBV7-2 and TRBJ1-2, reads GAGVSQSPSNKVTEKGKDVELRCDPISGHTALYWYRQSLGQGLEFLIYFQGNSAPDKSGLPSDRFSAERTGGSVSTLTIQRTQQEDSAVYLCASSLGGVGYTFGSGTRLTVV.

This clone appeared once. The CDR3 DNA follows: TGTGCCAGCAGCTTAAATTTCGGAGATACGCAGTATTTT. Its translation is CASSLNFGDTQYF. The chain links TRBV11-2 to TRBJ2-3; D call uncertain. The CDR3 loop spans 13 amino acids. Trimming stripped 2 bases from V and 5 bases from J, with 8 bases between. Germline CDR1 SGHAT, CDR2 FQNNGV.

This clone was observed once. No DNA is shown, since the ends of the CDR3 on it are uncertain; the CDR3 is the one TCRdb lists. This chain joins TRBV27 and TRBJ1-2; TRBD1, the D gene given by the table, was not confirmed from the DNA. Germline loops: CDR1 MNHEY, CDR2 SMNVEV (reference sequence). Inclusive of both ends, the CDR3 amounts to 13 amino acids. The CDR3 spells CASSFGSGYGYTF.

The genes are TRBV4-1 and TRBJ2-5, with a tentative D call TRBD2 (5 bases). V lost 0 bases and J 5 bases, leaving 13 bases between the germline ends. The CDR3 sequence is 15 residues long. Germline V gene sequence: CDR1 MGHRA, CDR2 YSYEKL. CDR3 sequence (DNA): TGCGCCAGCAGCCAAGAAGGCCGAACGGGGGAGACCCAGTACTTC. This codes for CASSQEGRTGETQYF.

The chain employs TRBV4-3 and TRBJ1-5; D gene unclear. Germline V gives CDR1 LGHNA, CDR2 YSLEER. V shed 3 bases and J shed 6 bases, with 9 bases lying between them. The CDR3 totals 13 residues. The CDR3 here is CASSQHVSQPQHF. The CDR3 coding sequence is TGCGCCAGCAGCCAGCACGTTTCTCAGCCCCAGCATTTT.

A word on this clone: The sample holds other DNA sequences that translate to the same CDR3. V is TRBV6-5 and J is TRBJ1-2, with D unclear. Trimming shortened V by 0 bases and J by 4 bases, and 6 bases separated the two germline ends. The CDR3 consists of 13 residues. CDR1 is MNHEY and CDR2 is SVGAGI in the germline V gene. The CDR3 DNA reads as TGTGCCAGCAGTTACTCTTCAACCTATGGCTACACCTTC. It is translated as CASSYSSTYGYTF.

The CDR3 DNA reads as TGTGCCAGCCAACACCACATACTAGCGGATAGCACAGATACGCAGTATTTT. Residues: CASQHHILADSTDTQYF. The V gene is TRBV19, the J gene TRBJ2-3; 8 bases are shared with TRBD2. V trimming: 9 bases; J trimming: 0 bases; junction bases outside the gene matches: 14. This CDR3 region has 17 residues. CDR1 is LNHDA, CDR2 SQIVND, per germline (reference sequence).

The chain carries TRBV19 and TRBJ1-2; 8 bases match TRBD1. This CDR3 is built from 15 residues. J was trimmed by 3 bases and V by 6 bases; bases with no gene match: 9. Germline values: CDR1 LNHDA, CDR2 SQIVND (reference sequence). The CDR3 bases are TGTGCCAGTAGCCAGCGCGGACAGGGAGACTATGGCTACACCTTC. Translation: CASSQRGQGDYGYTF.

This rearrangement joins TRBV4-1 to TRBJ1-5; unclear D gene. The CDR3 length is 14 residues. Germline values: CDR1 MGHRA, CDR2 YSYEKL. V was pared by 3 bases and J by 0 bases, with 6 bases between. In DNA form, the CDR3 reads TGCGCCAGCAGCCAGTTTTATAGCAATCAGCCCCAGCATTTT. Its protein is CASSQFYSNQPQHF.

The chain carries TRBV18 and TRBJ1-1; D gene uncertain. CDR1 KGHSH and CDR2 LQKENI come from the germline V gene. V was shortened by 5 bases and J by 0 bases, with 13 bases between the two germline ends. This CDR3 has 15 residues. This chain's CDR3 is CASSSLTEMNTEAFF. Here the CDR3 DNA reads TGTGCCAGCTCATCACTGACGGAGATGAACACTGAAGCTTTCTTT.

The CDR3 loop reads CASSWLLPADTQYF. CDR3 coding DNA: TGTGCCAGCAGCTGGCTCCTCCCCGCGGATACGCAGTATTTT. The chain has TRBV7-9 and TRBJ2-3, with D uncertain. V was shortened by 4 bases and J by 6 bases, with 14 bases between the two germline ends. CDR3 size: 14 residues. CDR1 and CDR2 (germline): SEHNR, FQNEAQ (reference sequence).

The rearrangement joins TRBV7-6 to TRBJ2-6; 8 positions agree with TRBD1. Trimming took 2 bases from V and 0 from J; bases not matched to a gene: 6. Per germline, CDR1 SGHVS and CDR2 FNYEAQ. The CDR3 is 18 residues long. CDR3 DNA: TGTGCCAGCAGCTTAACAGGGGGAGTACCCTCTGGGGCCAACGTCCTGACTTTC. It translates to CASSLTGGVPSGANVLTF. The full variable domain, rest sourced from reference TRBV7-6 and TRBJ2-6, is GAGVSQSPRYKVTKRGQDVALRCDPISGHVSLYWYRQALGQGPEFLTYFNYEAQQDKSGLPNDRFSAERPEGSISTLTIQRTEQRDSAMYRCASSLTGGVPSGANVLTFGAGSRLTVL.

The chain links TRBV11-2 to TRBJ2-2, with D unresolved. The V and J ends lost 5 bases and 6 bases respectively, with 10 bases between them. The germline gives CDR1 SGHAT, CDR2 FQNNGV. The CDR3 has 13 amino acids. In nucleotides, the CDR3 is TGTGCCAGCAGCCCGTTGGATGCCGGGGAGCTGTTTTTT. Its translation is CASSPLDAGELFF.

This clone was counted a single time. V usage is TRBV7-9 and J usage is TRBJ1-1, with D hard to call. V lost 4 bases and J 5 bases, leaving 11 bases between the germline ends. CDR1 is SEHNR, CDR2 FQNEAQ, per germline (reference sequence). The CDR3 extends over 13 amino acids. CDR3 bases: TGTGCCAGCAGCTCAGGTGAATGGACTGAAGCTTTCTTT. It encodes CASSSGEWTEAFF.

V is TRBV4-3 and J is TRBJ2-5; the D is unclear. This CDR3 is 12 amino acids long. Germline V CDR1 and CDR2: LGHNA, YSLEER. V gave up 0 bases and J gave up 6 bases, with 5 bases separating them. The CDR3 here is CASSQDKKTQYF. The CDR3 DNA follows: TGCGCCAGCAGCCAAGATAAAAAGACCCAGTACTTC.